This T cell receptor beta chain came from a study of blood T cell repertoires in COVID-19. Data came from immunoSEQ multiplex PCR; TCRdb stores just in-frame clones and leaves some out. This sample carries 250,000 to 350,000 clones, approximately 90% of them seen once, and the ten largest clones take 2% to 2.5%. This CDR3 region has 13 residues. The material sequenced was peripheral blood. This clonotype originated in a woman aged 45-65 years who had recovered from COVID-19. The V and J genes are TRBV21-1 and TRBJ2-7; TRBD1, the table's D call, lacks a check against the DNA. TRBV21-1 has pseudogene status. The CDR3 protein is CASPQGATYEQYF. The CDR3 coding sequence is TGTGCCAGCCCACAGGGGGCAACCTACGAGCAGTACTTC.